The T cell receptor beta chain under discussion was sequenced for a study of shared clonotypes between healthy human individuals. Study summary: The study used three CD4 naive, three CD4 memory, two CD8 naive and one CD8 memory plate per donor. Findings and caveats of the study: Richness estimates generally favored naive over memory subsets.

Memory CD4+ cells were the fraction left after CD45RA+ naive selection. Comment on this clone: Its antigen is currently unknown.

The germline CDR1 and CDR2 sequences are SQVTM and ANQGSEA. This CDR3 is 15 amino acids long. V gave up 1 base and J gave up 4 bases; unmatched junction bases: 7. Deep-level settings were used for running the assay. Some clones are missing from TCRdb's copy, which holds only in-frame ones; the method was immunoSEQ multiplex PCR. The sample shows a few million clones, around nine tenths of them seen only once. The sequenced sample consisted of naive CD4+ T cells sorted from blood. The subset here: CD45RA+ positively selected. This TCR derives from a man aged 18-30 years in good health. The rearrangement uses TRBV29-1 and TRBJ2-3; 8 bases match TRBD2. The CDR3 sequence: CSVEALAGISDTQYF. DNA of the CDR3: TGCAGCGTTGAAGCGTTAGCGGGGATATCAGATACGCAGTATTTT.